The subject of this entry is one T cell receptor (beta chain). Its antigen is currently unknown. This specimen comes from a study of blood T cells in healthy people across ages. Study observations and caveats: Aged donors had fewer naive CD4+ cells and lower diversity than long-lived donors. The donors' CMV status was not determined, possibly confounding changes in expanded clonotypes. Naive and antigen-experienced cells could not be conclusively compared, given unsorted PBMCs.

Germline V gene lookup returns CDR1 LGHNA and CDR2 YSLEER. The CDR3 contains 15 residues. Sample-barcoded 5' priming and a J-beta primer mix drove a second PCR of roughly 7 to 11 cycles. Each single sample gave us at least 2.5 million CDR3-containing paired-end reads. One entry per CDR3 protein, called by TCRdb with MiXCR from the 5' RACE reads. The table shows about 780,000 distinct CDR3 sequences, with about half occurring only once. Sequenced material: blood. This receptor was obtained from an elderly man in good health. This chain joins TRBV4-3 and TRBJ2-7, with TRBD2 identical over 11 bases. TRBJ2-5 matches the DNA end more closely, so the J call is doubtful. The CDR3 spells CASSQGTSGSETQYF. For the CDR3, the DNA is TGCGCCAGCAGCCAAGGAACTAGCGGGAGTGAGACCCAGTACTTC.